This T cell receptor (beta chain) originates from a study of blood T cells in healthy people across ages (dated by TCRdb to between 2014 and 2017). About the study as a whole: In model experiments, roughly one uniquely barcoded TCR beta cDNA molecule per two T cells was captured by template switching. Age-related changes in TCR beta repertoire diversity were measured in the study by deep sequencing normalized with unique cDNA molecular identifiers. To avoid experimental bias, donors of different ages were spread randomly across the sequencing lanes. Using the same blood draw, the study looked at two additional independent replicas of 1 million unique cDNA reads for two donors, one aged 18 to 30 and the other aged 80 or older. Donors were grouped into four age groups: young (average approximately 15 years), middle-aged (less than 40), aged (around 66) and long-lived (around 80).

Results the study describes overall, beyond this receptor: Because the CMV infection status of the donors was unknown, age-related changes in expanded clonotypes may potentially have been confounded. Compared with the aged group, the long-lived group had more naive CD4+ T cells, fewer expanded clones and increased TCR diversity, suggesting age selection. Estimates of total diversity based on one million sequenced T cells were regarded as lower bounds and as underestimates. As age increased, observed TCR beta diversity per million T cells dropped in a roughly linear way, and a significant reduction was already evident by age about 40. Because profiling used bulk unsorted PBMCs, naive and antigen-experienced compartments could not be compared conclusively. There was a strong correlation between observed TCR beta diversity and the percentage of naive T cells measured by flow cytometry.

In this sample, this clonotype turned up a few times. This receptor's antigen is unknown. The record has no base qualities; no much larger clone is one base away. Measured from the cysteine to the phenylalanine, the CDR3 is 13 residues long. Only the CDR3 region is kept as DNA, spanning 39 bases read in frame from base 1. The germline V gene (reference sequence) specifies SEHNR as CDR1 and FQNEAQ as CDR2. V is shortened by 4 bases, J by 6 bases, and the region joining them spans 12 bases. Libraries came from 5' RACE. Sequenced using an Illumina HiSeq 2500. The second PCR ran for roughly 7 to 12 cycles and used a J-beta primer mix along with a sample-barcoded 5' primer. A template-switch 5' adaptor carrying 12 random nucleotides introduced a unique molecular identifier onto each TCR beta cDNA molecule. At least 3 million CDR3-containing paired-end reads were obtained from each sample. All of the RNA was converted into first-strand cDNA using the Mint cDNA synthesis kit, with a TRBC-specific oligonucleotide serving as the primer. Following uracil-DNA glycosylase treatment, all cDNA underwent a first 18-cycle PCR with the universal primers M1SS and BC2_uni_R. Concerning the study's data processing: Each sample was normalized by randomly selecting 1 million high-quality reads, each carrying a distinct molecular identifier. Reads with shared molecular identifiers were discarded instead of being binned into consensus sequences. MiTCR, with a Q25 quality threshold and the strictest error-elimination algorithm, was used for CDR3 identification, clonotype clustering and error correction. A nonparametric unseen species model using Euler transformation provided a lower-bound estimate of total TCR beta diversity. The raw public reads went through TCRdb reprocessing: fastp at Q25, MiXCR clone calling, in-frame beta chains kept. Records with the same CDR3 protein are collapsed into one entry carrying the most frequent genes and DNA. The authors' filters were not applied to this entry. The table for this sample lists under 950,000 distinct CDR3 sequences; approximately 21% of them were counted only once. Around 22% of the sample is taken by the ten largest.

The donors were roughly 40 Caucasian individuals from Russia, aged 6 to 90 years, who were systemically healthy. Ten milliliters of peripheral blood were drawn from each donor into EDTA-treated Vacutainer tubes. PBMCs were isolated by Ficoll-Paque density-gradient centrifugation, with at least 6 million obtained per sample. Total RNA was extracted from PBMCs with Trizol reagent, with at least 6 micrograms obtained per sample. For every donor, flow cytometry on a PBMC aliquot measured the percentage of naive CD45RAhigh/CD27high T cells. Sample: blood. The V and J segments used are TRBV7-9 and TRBJ1-1; TRBD1 could be the D gene, as 6 bases match. The receptor's source is a man in his 70s in good health. The sequenced DNA: TGTGCCAGCAGCTATACAGGGAGGGCTGAAGCTTTCTTT. Protein translation: CASSYTGRAEAFF.